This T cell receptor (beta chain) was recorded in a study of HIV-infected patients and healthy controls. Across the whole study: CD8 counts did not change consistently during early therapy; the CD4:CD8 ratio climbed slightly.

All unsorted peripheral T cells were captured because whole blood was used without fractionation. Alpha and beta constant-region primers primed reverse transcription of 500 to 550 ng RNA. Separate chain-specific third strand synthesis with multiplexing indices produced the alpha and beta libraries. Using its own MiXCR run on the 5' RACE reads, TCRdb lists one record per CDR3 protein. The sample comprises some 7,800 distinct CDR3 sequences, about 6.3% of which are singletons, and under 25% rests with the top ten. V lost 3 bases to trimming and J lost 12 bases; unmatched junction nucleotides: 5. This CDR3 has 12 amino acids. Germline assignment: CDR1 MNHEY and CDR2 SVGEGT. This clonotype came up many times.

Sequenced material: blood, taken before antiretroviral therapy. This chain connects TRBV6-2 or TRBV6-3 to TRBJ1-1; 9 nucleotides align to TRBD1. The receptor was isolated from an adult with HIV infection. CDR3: CASSYGDRVSFF. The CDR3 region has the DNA TGTGCCAGCAGTTATGGGGACAGGGTGTCTTTCTTT.